This entry features one TCR beta chain sequence. Its antigen is unknown. This sample stems from a study of T cells and Merkel cell carcinoma outcomes. Trimming took 8 bases from V and 0 from J; bases not matched to a gene: 0. The CDR3 sequence is 13 residues long. CDR1 MNHEY and CDR2 SVGAGI come from the germline V gene. Clones were read by immunoSEQ multiplex PCR, and TCRdb kept only the in-frame ones, dropping some. Among about 9,200 clones listed, around 80% were seen once. Study-wide results and caveats: In Merkel cell carcinoma, repertoire and T-cell density reportedly predicted outcomes.

The chain links TRBV6-5 to TRBJ2-2; 7 bases line up with TRBD1. Sequencing was performed on tumor tissue from Merkel cell carcinoma. The TCR sequence derives from a human donor with Merkel cell carcinoma. For the CDR3, the DNA is TGTGCCAGCGGGACAGCGAACACCGGGGAGCTGTTTTTT. Protein: CASGTANTGELFF.